This TCR beta chain derives from a study of blood T cell repertoires in COVID-19. About the study: Both acute and convalescent COVID-19 samples were obtained from the United States, Italy and Spain.

The trim removed 3 bases at V and 6 bases at J, leaving 6 bases unmatched. CDR3 length: 14 amino acids. Germline V lookup: CDR1 ENHRY, CDR2 SYGVKD. This clone was seen a few times. Sequenced by immunoSEQ multiplex PCR; TCRdb stores in-frame clones only, minus some. The sample holds over 200,000 clones; 80% to 85% are singletons and the top ten take approximately 5.3%. This chain connects TRBV10-3 to TRBJ1-1; 8 bases align to TRBD1. The receptor was derived from a human donor in a cohort sampled during active COVID-19. The material sequenced was peripheral blood. In nucleotides, the CDR3 is TGTGCCATCAGTGATGGACAGGGAATCGCTGAAGCTTTCTTT. It is translated as CAISDGQGIAEAFF.